The clone carrying this TCR beta chain was seen more than once but under ten times. This sample stems from a study of blood T cell repertoires in COVID-19. Overall study context: The United States, Italy and Spain provided the acute and convalescent COVID-19 samples.

Per the germline V gene, CDR1 is LGHNA and CDR2 is YNFKEQ. This CDR3 region has 11 residues. The germline V and J ends were trimmed by 1 base and 14 bases, with 9 bases remaining between them. TCRdb's copy holds only in-frame clones and misses some; the assay was immunoSEQ multiplex PCR. The profile shows fewer than 25,000 clones, around 89% of them singletons. V and J are TRBV4-2 and TRBJ2-1; D is possibly TRBD2 (5 bases). Sequenced input: peripheral blood. This sequence originates from a human donor in a cohort sampled during active COVID-19. In DNA, the CDR3 is TGTGCCAGCAGCCAAGCCGGGGTAGAGTTCTTC. Amino acids: CASSQAGVEFF.